Following are 30 T cell receptor beta chains from one sample sequenced in a study of cytomegalovirus exposure and HLA in healthy donors. PCR was performed using 60 Vbeta and 13 Jbeta primers. Clones were read by immunoSEQ multiplex PCR, and TCRdb kept only the in-frame ones, dropping some. The sample includes fewer than 150,000 clones, 60% to 85% of them seen just once. Sequenced material: PBMCs. These receptors came from a man aged 25-40 years in good health and CMV-seronegative.

V usage is TRBV6-5 and J usage is TRBJ2-7; 7 bases line up with TRBD1. V lost 6 bases and J lost 0; bases outside the gene matches: 8. CDR1 is MNHEY and CDR2 is SVGAGI in the germline V gene. The CDR3 loop spans 15 amino acids. CDR3 bases: TGTGCCAGCAGCTTCCAACAGGGGAGCTCCTACGAGCAGTACTTC. Its translation: CASSFQQGSSYEQYF.

V is TRBV7-2 and J is TRBJ2-7; TRBD2 matches 7 bases. V shed 2 bases, J shed 3 bases, and the junction held 7 bases outside the gene matches. Per the germline V gene, CDR1 is SGHTA and CDR2 is FQGNSA. The length of the CDR3 is 15 residues. The CDR3 coding sequence is TGTGCCAGCAGCTTATGGAGCGGGGTTGACTACGAGCAGTACTTC. Residues: CASSLWSGVDYEQYF. Full variable domain (remainder filled in from reference TRBV7-2 and TRBJ2-7): GAGVSQSPSNKVTEKGKDVELRCDPISGHTALYWYRQSLGQGLEFLIYFQGNSAPDKSGLPSDRFSAERTGGSVSTLTIQRTQQEDSAVYLCASSLWSGVDYEQYFGPGTRLTVT.

This rearrangement joins TRBV7-2 to TRBJ2-7; no clear D gene. The CDR3 has 11 amino acids. CDR1 SGHTA and CDR2 FQGNSA come from the germline V gene. The V and J ends lost 3 bases and 3 bases respectively, with 3 bases between them. The CDR3 DNA reads as TGTGCCAGCAGCTTTCTCTACGAGCAGTACTTC. Its translation: CASSFLYEQYF.

The chain links TRBV4-1 to TRBJ1-2; 9 nucleotides align to TRBD1. The CDR3 consists of 15 residues. Unmatched junction bases numbered 7, after V lost 3 bases and J lost 5 bases. Germline values: CDR1 MGHRA, CDR2 YSYEKL. The CDR3 sequence is CASSQGQGGWYGYTF. CDR3 DNA: TGCGCCAGCAGCCAGGGACAGGGCGGCTGGTATGGCTACACCTTC.

The chain recombines TRBV11-2 with TRBJ2-1, with 7 bases matching TRBD1. J gave up 5 bases and V 2 bases, and 15 bases lay outside the gene matches. Germline CDR1 and CDR2: SGHAT and FQNNGV. The CDR3 has 18 amino acids. CDR3 coding DNA: TGTGCCAGCAGCTTACTGGGACAGCCGTTCCTCCTAAACAATGAGCAGTTCTTC. Protein: CASSLLGQPFLLNNEQFF.

The rearrangement links TRBV11-2 to TRBJ1-1, with a possible D match to TRBD1 (6 bases). CDR3 length equals 16 residues. Germline lookup yields CDR1 SGHAT and CDR2 FQNNGV. V was clipped by 5 bases and J by 3 bases, with 19 bases between them. CDR3 protein: CASSAGRGVLDTEAFF. CDR3 DNA sequence: TGTGCCAGCAGCGCAGGGAGGGGGGTCTTAGACACTGAAGCTTTCTTT.

This rearrangement joins TRBV14 to TRBJ2-2; 8 bases fit TRBD2. The CDR3 consists of 16 residues. Trimming took 4 bases from V and 1 from J; bases not matched to a gene: 5. CDR1 SGHDN and CDR2 FVKESK come from the germline V gene. CDR3 nucleotide sequence: TGTGCCAGCAGCCCCTTGGGACTAGGGAACACCGGGGAGCTGTTTTTT. This sequence encodes CASSPLGLGNTGELFF.

The CDR3 nucleotides read TGTGCCAGCATAGATAGCCCCACTGGGGCCAACGTCCTGACTTTC. Its protein is CASIDSPTGANVLTF. V usage is TRBV28 and J usage is TRBJ2-6; no firm D call. Between the trimmed V and J ends, which lost 7 bases and 2 bases, there was a span of 12 bases. Germline CDR1 reads MDHEN; CDR2 reads SYDVKM. The CDR3 sequence is 15 residues long.

The genes are TRBV9 and TRBJ1-1; 9 positions match TRBD1. V was clipped by 3 bases and J by 11 bases; unmatched bases: 2. The V gene's germline CDR1 is SGDLS and CDR2 YYNGEE. The CDR3 runs to 11 residues. The CDR3 reads CASSAGTGAFF. Written as DNA, the CDR3 is TGTGCCAGCAGCGCCGGGACAGGGGCTTTCTTT.

This clone showed up just once. This chain links TRBV18 with TRBJ2-7; 8 nucleotides agree with TRBD1. Germline V lookup: CDR1 KGHSH, CDR2 LQKENI. This CDR3 comprises 14 residues. V gave up 6 bases and J gave up 2 bases; unmatched junction bases: 6. CDR3 DNA: TGTGCCAGCTCTCCTAGGACAGGGACCTACGAGCAGTACTTC. Translating gives CASSPRTGTYEQYF.

The chain carries TRBV4-1 and TRBJ2-3, with 9 bases fitting TRBD1. CDR3 length: 14 residues. CDR1 is MGHRA and CDR2 is YSYEKL in the germline V gene. V dropped 10 bases and J dropped 4; count of bases not matched to a gene: 9. In DNA form, the CDR3 reads TGCGCCACCAGGGCGGGACAGGGTTCAGATACGCAGTATTTT. It codes for CATRAGQGSDTQYF.

The chain couples TRBV28 to TRBJ2-7; 8 nucleotides line up with TRBD1. Germline V CDR1 and CDR2: MDHEN, SYDVKM. The CDR3 length is 12 residues. The V segment lost 6 bases and the J segment 4 bases; nucleotides outside the gene matches: 2. The CDR3 nucleotides read TGTGCCAGCAGACAGGGGGATTACGAGCAGTACTTC. This encodes CASRQGDYEQYF.

The chain carries TRBV5-4 and TRBJ2-2; possible D gene TRBD1, 5 bases. V was shortened by 4 bases and J by 7 bases, with 17 bases between the two germline ends. The CDR3 runs 15 residues. The V gene's germline CDR1 is SGHNT and CDR2 YYREEE (reference sequence). The CDR3 DNA is TGTGCCAGCAGCCCCGACAGAGTGATAGGCGGGGAGCTGTTTTTT. Its protein is CASSPDRVIGGELFF.

The chain couples TRBV5-4 to TRBJ1-1; tentative D call: TRBD1 (5 bases). This CDR3 is built from 15 residues. Germline V gives CDR1 SGHNT, CDR2 YYREEE (reference sequence). Trimming removed 0 bases from V and 2 bases from J, with 11 bases in between. CDR3 amino acids: CASSLAGQGNTEAFF. CDR3 bases: TGTGCCAGCAGCTTGGCCGGGCAGGGTAACACTGAAGCTTTCTTT.

This clone came up once. V usage is TRBV5-1 and J usage is TRBJ2-2; possible D gene TRBD1, 5 bases. Germline loops: CDR1 SGHRS, CDR2 YFSETQ. The CDR3 totals 16 residues. Trimming cost V 2 bases and J 2 bases, with 13 bases left between them. The CDR3 DNA is TGCGCCAGCAGCTTTGGTAGGGGCCGAAACACCGGGGAGCTGTTTTTT. Amino acid sequence: CASSFGRGRNTGELFF.

The chain is built from TRBV25-1 and TRBJ1-1; 7 bases are shared with TRBD1. This CDR3 contains 18 residues. Germline CDR1 MGHDK, CDR2 SYGVNS. J lost 0 bases, V lost 4 bases, and 14 bases had no gene match. Here the CDR3 reads CASSADRVVGPMNTEAFF. The CDR3 DNA is TGTGCCAGCAGTGCAGACAGGGTCGTTGGGCCTATGAACACTGAAGCTTTCTTT.

The chain links TRBV7-9 to TRBJ1-1; D is possibly TRBD1 (5 bases). V was pared by 5 bases and J by 1 base, with 17 bases between. This CDR3 comprises 16 residues. Germline V gives CDR1 SEHNR, CDR2 FQNEAQ (reference sequence). The CDR3 sequence: CASSRRRQGENTEAFF. The CDR3 DNA reads as TGTGCCAGCAGCCGGAGACGTCAGGGCGAGAACACTGAAGCTTTCTTT.

The rearrangement uses TRBV27 and TRBJ2-4; 7 nucleotides align to TRBD1. This CDR3 has 15 residues. Germline lookup yields CDR1 MNHEY and CDR2 SMNVEV (reference sequence). The V gene end was trimmed by 6 bases and the J gene end by 0 bases; junction bases not matched to a gene: 5. CDR3 DNA: TGTGCCAGCAGCCCAAGGACAGGAGCCAAAAACATTCAGTACTTC. Amino acids: CASSPRTGAKNIQYF.

The chain links TRBV5-1 to TRBJ2-4; 7 bases match TRBD1. With V trimmed by 2 bases and J by 1 base, 3 bases remained unmatched. Germline-derived CDR1 and CDR2 are SGHRS and YFSETQ. The CDR3 has 15 residues. The CDR3 is CASSFSGQAKNIQYF. In DNA, the CDR3 is TGCGCCAGCAGCTTCTCGGGACAGGCCAAAAACATTCAGTACTTC.

The chain is built from TRBV28 and TRBJ1-1; D ambiguous. CDR3 length equals 12 residues. The V and J ends lost 3 bases and 7 bases respectively, with 9 bases between them. The germline gives CDR1 MDHEN, CDR2 SYDVKM. CDR3 DNA sequence: TGTGCCAGCAGTTTGTCCGGCGGTGAAGCTTTCTTT. Its protein is CASSLSGGEAFF. The full variable domain, in which reference TRBV28 and TRBJ1-1 provide the parts outside the CDR3, is DVKVTQSSRYLVKRTGEKVFLECVQDMDHENMFWYRQDPGLGLRLIYFSYDVKMKEKGDIPEGYSVSREKKERFSLILESASTNQTSMYLCASSLSGGEAFFGQGTRLTVV.

The chain joins TRBV6-5 to TRBJ1-5; 8 nucleotides align to TRBD1. CDR3 length equals 15 residues. Germline V CDR1 and CDR2: MNHEY, SVGAGI. V dropped 5 bases and J dropped 5; count of bases not matched to a gene: 8. Written as DNA, the CDR3 is TGTGCCAGCAGTAATAGACAGGGGTATCATCAGCCCCAGCATTTT. It translates to CASSNRQGYHQPQHF.

This chain uses TRBV28 with TRBJ2-7; 7 bases align to TRBD2. The CDR3 spans 16 residues. V lost 6 bases to trimming and J lost 4 bases; unmatched junction nucleotides: 15. CDR1 and CDR2 from the germline V gene are MDHEN and SYDVKM. CDR3 sequence (DNA): TGTGCCAGCAGCCTTGGCGGGGGTATCCAGCCGTACGAGCAGTACTTC. Translated, it gives CASSLGGGIQPYEQYF.

This chain joins TRBV19 and TRBJ1-2; 7 bases agree with TRBD1. With 5 bases clipped from V and 2 bases from J, the junction kept 2 bases outside the gene matches. Per germline, CDR1 LNHDA and CDR2 SQIVND (reference sequence). The CDR3 covers 13 residues. CDR3 sequence reads: CASSGRGNYGYTF. In DNA form, the CDR3 reads TGTGCCAGTAGTGGCAGGGGGAACTATGGCTACACCTTC. Complete variable domain (other parts from reference TRBV19 and TRBJ1-2): DGGITQSPKYLFRKEGQNVTLSCEQNLNHDAMYWYRQDPGQGLRLIYYSQIVNDFQKGDIAEGYSVSREKKESFPLTVTSAQKNPTAFYLCASSGRGNYGYTFGSGTRLTVV.

V gene TRBV7-9 combines with J gene TRBJ2-5; a weak D match, TRBD2 (6 bases). Trimming took off 7 bases at V and 3 bases at J, with 15 bases between the two ends. Germline V gene lookup returns CDR1 SEHNR and CDR2 FQNEAQ (reference sequence). The CDR3 consists of 14 residues. The CDR3 reads CASTGLGVEETQYF. In nucleotides, the CDR3 is TGTGCCAGCACGGGACTGGGGGTGGAAGAGACCCAGTACTTC.

This chain joins TRBV5-1 and TRBJ2-3; 12 nucleotides agree with TRBD2. Trimming at V came to 4 bases and at J to 4 bases, leaving 4 bases not matched to a gene. Germline CDR1 reads SGHRS; CDR2 reads YFSETQ. The CDR3 loop spans 15 amino acids. The CDR3 DNA reads TGCGCCAGCAGCCGGACTAGCGGGACCCCAGATACGCAGTATTTT. Amino acid sequence: CASSRTSGTPDTQYF.

The V gene is TRBV6-1, the J gene TRBJ2-3; TRBD2 matches at 10 bases. CDR1 and CDR2 (germline): MNHNS, SASEGT. With 2 bases clipped from V and 4 bases from J, the junction kept 12 bases outside the gene matches. The CDR3 consists of 18 residues. DNA of the CDR3: TGTGCCAGCAGTGAAACTAGCGGGGCACCATATTCCCCAGATACGCAGTATTTT. It yields the protein CASSETSGAPYSPDTQYF.

This chain links TRBV9 with TRBJ2-3; D remains unclear. The CDR3 runs to 15 residues. Germline lookup yields CDR1 SGDLS and CDR2 YYNGEE. The V and J ends lost 2 bases and 0 bases respectively, with 10 bases between them. The CDR3 region is CASSVTGASTDTQYF. The CDR3, as DNA: TGTGCCAGCAGCGTCACCGGAGCTAGCACAGATACGCAGTATTTT.

CDR3 bases: TGTGCCAGCAGCTTAAACGGGGATAATGAAAAACTGTTTTTT. This gives the protein CASSLNGDNEKLFF. V and J are TRBV7-2 and TRBJ1-4; D ambiguous. The ends were cut back, 2 bases at V and 4 bases at J, with 8 bases in the middle. Germline lookup yields CDR1 SGHTA and CDR2 FQGNSA. This CDR3 is built from 14 residues. The entire variable domain, with the rest obtained from reference TRBV7-2 and TRBJ1-4, is as follows: GAGVSQSPSNKVTEKGKDVELRCDPISGHTALYWYRQSLGQGLEFLIYFQGNSAPDKSGLPSDRFSAERTGGSVSTLTIQRTQQEDSAVYLCASSLNGDNEKLFFGSGTQLSVL.

The rearrangement joins TRBV7-9 to TRBJ1-4; D unresolved. The CDR3 is made up of 13 amino acids. Germline-derived CDR1 and CDR2 are SEHNR and FQNEAQ (reference sequence). V was pared by 4 bases and J by 5 bases, with 8 bases between. CDR3 region: CASSSSPNEKLFF. The CDR3 DNA reads TGTGCCAGCAGCTCCTCCCCGAATGAAAAACTGTTTTTT.

This clone was detected once. The gene calls are TRBV2 and TRBJ2-7, with 10 positions matching TRBD1. Unmatched junction bases numbered 7, after V lost 7 bases and J lost 4 bases. The CDR3 is 14 residues long. Germline V CDR1 and CDR2: SNHLY, FYNNEI. CDR3 in amino acids: CASTVDRGKYEQYF. The CDR3 DNA follows: TGTGCCAGCACCGTGGACAGGGGGAAGTACGAGCAGTACTTC.